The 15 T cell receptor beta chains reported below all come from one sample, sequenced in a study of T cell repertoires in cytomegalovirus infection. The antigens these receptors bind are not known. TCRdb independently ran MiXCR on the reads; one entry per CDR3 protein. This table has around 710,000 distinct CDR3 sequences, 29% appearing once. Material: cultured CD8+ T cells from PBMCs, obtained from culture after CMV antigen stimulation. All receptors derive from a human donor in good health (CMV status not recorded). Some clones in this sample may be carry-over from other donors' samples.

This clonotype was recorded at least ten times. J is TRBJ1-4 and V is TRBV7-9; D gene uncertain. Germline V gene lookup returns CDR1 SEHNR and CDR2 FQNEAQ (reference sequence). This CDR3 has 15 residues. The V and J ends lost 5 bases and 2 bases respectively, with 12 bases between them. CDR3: CASSGPGLTNEKLFF. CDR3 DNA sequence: TGTGCCAGCAGCGGCCCGGGCTTGACTAATGAAAAACTGTTTTTT.

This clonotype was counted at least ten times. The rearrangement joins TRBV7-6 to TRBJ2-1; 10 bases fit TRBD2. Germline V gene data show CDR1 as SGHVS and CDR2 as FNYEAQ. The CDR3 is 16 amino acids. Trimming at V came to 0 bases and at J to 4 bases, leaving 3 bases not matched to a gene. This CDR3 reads CASSLAQRGGYNEQFF. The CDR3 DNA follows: TGTGCCAGCAGCTTAGCCCAGCGGGGGGGTTACAATGAGCAGTTCTTC.

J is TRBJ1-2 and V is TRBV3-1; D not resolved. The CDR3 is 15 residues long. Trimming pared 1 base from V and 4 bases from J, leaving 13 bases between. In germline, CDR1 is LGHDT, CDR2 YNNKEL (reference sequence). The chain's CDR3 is CASSQVRVGIYGYTF. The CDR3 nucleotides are TGTGCCAGCAGCCAAGTCCGGGTCGGGATCTATGGCTACACCTTC. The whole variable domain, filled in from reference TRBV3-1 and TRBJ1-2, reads DTAVSQTPKYLVTQMGNDKSIKCEQNLGHDTMYWYKQDSKKFLKIMFSYNNKELIINETVPNRFSPKSPDKAHLNLHINSLELGDSAVYFCASSQVRVGIYGYTFGSGTRLTVV.

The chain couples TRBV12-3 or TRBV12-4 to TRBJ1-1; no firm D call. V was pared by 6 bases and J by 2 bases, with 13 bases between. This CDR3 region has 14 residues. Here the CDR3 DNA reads TGTGCCAGCAGCATGAACGGGGTAAACACTGAAGCTTTCTTT. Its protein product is CASSMNGVNTEAFF.

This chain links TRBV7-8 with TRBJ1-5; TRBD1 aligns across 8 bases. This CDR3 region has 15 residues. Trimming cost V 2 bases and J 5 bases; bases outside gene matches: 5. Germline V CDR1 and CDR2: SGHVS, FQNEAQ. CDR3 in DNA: TGTGCCAGCAGCTTACAGGGGGCCAAGGATCAGCCCCAGCATTTT. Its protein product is CASSLQGAKDQPQHF.

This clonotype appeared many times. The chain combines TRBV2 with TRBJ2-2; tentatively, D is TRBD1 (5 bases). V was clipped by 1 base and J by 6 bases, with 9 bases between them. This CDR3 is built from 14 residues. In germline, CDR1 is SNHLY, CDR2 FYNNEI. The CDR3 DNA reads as TGTGCCAGCAGTGAAGTGACAGAGGCCGGGGAGCTGTTTTTT. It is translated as CASSEVTEAGELFF.

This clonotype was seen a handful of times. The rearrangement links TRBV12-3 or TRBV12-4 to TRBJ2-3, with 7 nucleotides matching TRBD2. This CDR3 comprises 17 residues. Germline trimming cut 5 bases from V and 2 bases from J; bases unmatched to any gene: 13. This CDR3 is CASSPSRSGETTDTQYF. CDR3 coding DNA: TGTGCCAGCAGTCCAAGTCGGAGCGGGGAAACCACAGATACGCAGTATTTT.

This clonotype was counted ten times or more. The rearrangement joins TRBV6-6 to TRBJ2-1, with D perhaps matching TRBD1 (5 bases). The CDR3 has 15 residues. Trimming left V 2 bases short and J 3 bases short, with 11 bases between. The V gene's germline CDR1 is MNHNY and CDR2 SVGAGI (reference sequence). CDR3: CASSYESQVYNEQFF. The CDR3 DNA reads TGTGCCAGCAGTTACGAGTCACAGGTCTACAATGAGCAGTTCTTC.

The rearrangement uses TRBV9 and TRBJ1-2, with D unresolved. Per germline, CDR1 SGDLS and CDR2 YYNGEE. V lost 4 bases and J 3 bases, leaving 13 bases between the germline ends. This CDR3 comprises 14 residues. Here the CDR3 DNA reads TGTGCCAGCAGCCCAACGACTGAGTACTATGGCTACACCTTC. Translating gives CASSPTTEYYGYTF. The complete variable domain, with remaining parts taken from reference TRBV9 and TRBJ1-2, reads DSGVTQTPKHLITATGQRVTLRCSPRSGDLSVYWYQQSLDQGLQFLIQYYNGEERAKGNILERFSAQQFPDLHSELNLSSLELGDSALYFCASSPTTEYYGYTFGSGTRLTVV.

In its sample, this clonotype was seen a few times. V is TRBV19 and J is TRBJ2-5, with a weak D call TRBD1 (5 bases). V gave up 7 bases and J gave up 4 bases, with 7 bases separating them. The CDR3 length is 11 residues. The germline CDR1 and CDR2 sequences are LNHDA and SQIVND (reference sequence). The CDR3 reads CASKRGETQYF. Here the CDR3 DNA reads TGTGCCAGTAAAAGGGGAGAGACCCAGTACTTC.

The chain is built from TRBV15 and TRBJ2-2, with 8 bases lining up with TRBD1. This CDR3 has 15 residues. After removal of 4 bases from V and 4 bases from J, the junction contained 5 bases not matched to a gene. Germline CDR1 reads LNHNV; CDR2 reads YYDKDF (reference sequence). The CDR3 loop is CATSKQGVVTGELFF. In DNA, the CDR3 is TGTGCCACCAGCAAACAGGGGGTGGTCACCGGGGAGCTGTTTTTT.

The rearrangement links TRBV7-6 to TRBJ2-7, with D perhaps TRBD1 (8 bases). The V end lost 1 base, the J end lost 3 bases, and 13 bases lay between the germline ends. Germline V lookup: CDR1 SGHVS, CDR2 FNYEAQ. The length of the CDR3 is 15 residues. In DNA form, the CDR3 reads TGTGCCAGCAGCTTAGAACAGGGGGGGCTCTACGAGCAGTACTTC. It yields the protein CASSLEQGGLYEQYF.

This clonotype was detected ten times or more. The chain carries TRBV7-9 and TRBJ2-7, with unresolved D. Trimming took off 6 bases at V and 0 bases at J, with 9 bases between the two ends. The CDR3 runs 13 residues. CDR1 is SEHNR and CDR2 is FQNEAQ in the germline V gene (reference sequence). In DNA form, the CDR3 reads TGTGCCAGCAGTAGCCAGTCCTCCTACGAGCAGTACGTC. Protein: CASSSQSSYEQYV.

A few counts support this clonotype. In nucleotides, the CDR3 is TGTGCCAGCAGTTACTCGAGGGGAAAAGCCAAAAACATTCAGTACTTC. This encodes CASSYSRGKAKNIQYF. This chain links TRBV6-5 with TRBJ2-4; D assignment may be TRBD1 or TRBD2 (5 bases each). Per the germline V gene, CDR1 is MNHEY and CDR2 is SVGAGI. The CDR3 extends over 16 amino acids. Trimming took 0 bases from V and 0 from J, leaving 9 bases between them.

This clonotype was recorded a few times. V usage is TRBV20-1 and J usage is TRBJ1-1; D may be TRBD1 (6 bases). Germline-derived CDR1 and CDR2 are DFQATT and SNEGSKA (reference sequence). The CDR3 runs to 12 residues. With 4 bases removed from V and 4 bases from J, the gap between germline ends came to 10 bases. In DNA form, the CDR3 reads TGCAGTGCTATCCAGGGGTTCACTGAAGCTTTCTTT. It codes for CSAIQGFTEAFF.